Below, 6 T cell receptor beta chains from the same sample are listed, as sequenced in a study of blood T cell repertoires in COVID-19. Produced via immunoSEQ multiplex PCR; TCRdb's table is partial and in-frame only. In the table there are approximately 220,000 clones, about 80% of which are singletons. Sequenced material: peripheral blood. The receptors originated from a woman aged 60-70 years with acute or convalescent COVID-19.

This clone has a handful of counts. Other DNA sequences of this sample code for an identical CDR3. This CDR3 is CASSLRGSGANVLTF. The DNA for the CDR3 is TGCGCCAGCAGCTTGCGGGGGTCTGGGGCCAACGTCCTGACTTTC. This chain joins TRBV5-1 and TRBJ2-6, with D tentatively TRBD2 (6 bases). V was pared by 1 base and J by 1 base, with 6 bases between. From germline, CDR1 is SGHRS and CDR2 YFSETQ. This CDR3 spans 15 amino acids.

Only a few counts were recorded for this clone. This chain joins TRBV7-2 and TRBJ2-1; TRBD2 matches at 10 bases. CDR1 and CDR2 (germline): SGHTA, FQGNSA. This CDR3 comprises 13 residues. Trimming took 8 bases from V and 5 from J; bases not matched to a gene: 3. Here the CDR3 reads CASYGTSDNEQFF. The CDR3 DNA reads as TGTGCCAGCTACGGGACTAGCGACAATGAGCAGTTCTTC.

The V and J genes are TRBV19 and TRBJ2-7; TRBD2 aligns across 8 bases. Germline V gene data show CDR1 as LNHDA and CDR2 as SQIVND (reference sequence). Trimming cost V 2 bases and J 7 bases; bases outside gene matches: 10. The CDR3 totals 15 residues. This CDR3 is CASSIIGGGLGEQYF. Written as DNA, the CDR3 is TGTGCCAGTAGTATAATTGGCGGGGGGCTTGGAGAGCAGTACTTC.

The J gene is TRBJ1-1, the V gene TRBV9; 7 nucleotides line up with TRBD1. With 0 bases clipped from V and 1 base from J, the junction kept 3 bases outside the gene matches. CDR3 length: 15 amino acids. Looked up from germline, CDR1 is SGDLS and CDR2 is YYNGEE. The CDR3 DNA is TGTGCCAGCAGCGTAGAGGACAGGAGGAACACTGAAGCTTTCTTT. This encodes CASSVEDRRNTEAFF.

The sample holds one count of this clone. The rearrangement uses TRBV6-5 and TRBJ1-1; tentative D call: TRBD1 (6 bases). Trimming stripped 5 bases from V and 1 base from J, with 8 bases between. The CDR3 spans 13 residues. Germline CDR1 MNHEY, CDR2 SVGAGI. This CDR3 is CASSTQGNTEAFF. The CDR3 region has the DNA TGTGCCAGCAGTACACAGGGGAACACTGAAGCTTTCTTT.

For the CDR3, the DNA is TGTGCCAGCAGCAAAAGGGAGACAGGGGGCGGGGAGACCGGGGAGCTGTTTTTT. This codes for CASSKRETGGGETGELFF. J is TRBJ2-2 and V is TRBV21-1; the table calls TRBD1, which could not be checked here. TRBV21-1 represents a pseudogene. The CDR3 totals 18 residues.